The clone carrying this T cell receptor beta chain was observed a few times. The data stem from a study of blood T cells in healthy people across ages. The authors ran a second PCR of roughly 6 to 11 cycles using a sample-barcoded 5' primer and a J-beta primer mix. TCRdb processed the 5' RACE reads anew with MiXCR; each CDR3 protein has one entry. Among about 1 million distinct CDR3 sequences, 40% to 45% were seen once, and the ten largest hold over 15%. The V gene's germline CDR1 is DFQATT and CDR2 SNEGSKA (reference sequence). The CDR3 consists of 14 residues. Losses at the gene ends were 5 bases for V and 2 bases for J; bases not matched to a gene: 3.

The V gene is TRBV20-1, the J gene TRBJ2-7, with TRBD2 identical over 13 bases. The specimen was blood. The receptor was isolated from a woman aged 55-69 years in good health. The CDR3 is CSAVLAGGPYEQYF. The DNA of the CDR3 is TGCAGTGCTGTACTAGCGGGAGGGCCCTACGAGCAGTACTTC.